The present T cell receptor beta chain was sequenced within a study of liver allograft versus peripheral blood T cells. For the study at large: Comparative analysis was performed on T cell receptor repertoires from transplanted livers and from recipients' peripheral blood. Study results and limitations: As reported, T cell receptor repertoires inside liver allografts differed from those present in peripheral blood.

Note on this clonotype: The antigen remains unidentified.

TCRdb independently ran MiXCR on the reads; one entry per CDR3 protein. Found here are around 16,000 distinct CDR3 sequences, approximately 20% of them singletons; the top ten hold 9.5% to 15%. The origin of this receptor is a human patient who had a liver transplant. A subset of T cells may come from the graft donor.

The CDR3 DNA reads TGTGCCAGCAGTTCAACAGGGCTGGGATTGCAGGCTGAAGCTTTCTTT. It specifies CASSSTGLGLQAEAFF. J is TRBJ1-1 and V is TRBV28, with D possibly being TRBD1 (6 bases). The V end was cut by 4 bases, the J end by 6 bases, with 21 bases between. This CDR3 region has 16 residues. Germline assignment: CDR1 MDHEN and CDR2 SYDVKM.